The sequence of this TCR beta chain was determined in a study of cytomegalovirus exposure and HLA in healthy donors. As to this clone: What it binds is not known.

Study outcomes and limitations: HLA alleles were associated with 17,000 or so TCR beta sequences in a later analysis at 0.05 false discovery rate.

With 60 Vbeta and 13 Jbeta primers, the PCR was carried out. Using immunoSEQ multiplex PCR, the repertoire was profiled, and TCRdb retains in-frame clones only, with some absent. The sample holds roughly 140,000 clones; around 75% are singletons and the top ten take 1.3% to 1.5%. Specimen: PBMCs. The sequence came from a man aged 18 to 30 in good health and CMV-seronegative.

The CDR3 sequence is CASSQSMDRRRFEQYF. In DNA, the CDR3 is TGCGCCAGCAGTCAATCGATGGACAGGAGAAGGTTCGAGCAGTACTTC. The genes are TRBV23-1 and TRBJ2-7, with 7 bases identical to TRBD1. TRBV23-1 is designated an ORF whose function remains uncertain. The CDR3 has 16 residues. J lost 6 bases, V lost 0 bases, and 11 bases had no gene match.